This entry describes one TCR beta chain. The antigen remains undetermined. These data originate in a study of shared clonotypes between healthy human individuals. Study findings and constraints: Few donors limited the genetic and exposure-history diversity represented. Only blood was sampled, and tissue TCR repertoires likely differ from blood ones.

This table comes from immunoSEQ multiplex PCR, and its TCRdb copy is limited to in-frame clones, with some not included. The sample consists of about 2,500,000 clones, roughly nine tenths of them appearing once. The sequenced material came from naive CD4+ T cells sorted from blood. Subset described: CD45RA+ positively selected. This TCR derives from a man younger than 35 in good health.

The CDR3 loop is CASSQPGQPNTGELFF. CDR3 nucleotides: TGTGCCAGCAGCCAACCGGGACAGCCGAACACCGGGGAGCTGTTTTTT. V and J are TRBV5-4 and TRBJ2-2, with 7 bases aligning to TRBD1. Trimming cost V 4 bases and J 0 bases; bases outside gene matches: 6. Germline CDR1 SGHNT, CDR2 YYREEE (reference sequence). This CDR3 comprises 16 residues.